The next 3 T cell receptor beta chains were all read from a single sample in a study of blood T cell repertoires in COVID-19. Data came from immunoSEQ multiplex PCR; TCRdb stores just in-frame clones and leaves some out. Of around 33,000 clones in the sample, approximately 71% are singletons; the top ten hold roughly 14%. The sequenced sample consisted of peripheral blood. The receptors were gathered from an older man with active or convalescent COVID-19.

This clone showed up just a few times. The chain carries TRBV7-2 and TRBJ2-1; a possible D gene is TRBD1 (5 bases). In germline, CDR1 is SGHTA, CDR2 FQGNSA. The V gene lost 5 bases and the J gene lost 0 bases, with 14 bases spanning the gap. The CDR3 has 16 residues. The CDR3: CASSPKGFSSYNEQFF. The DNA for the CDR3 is TGTGCCAGCAGCCCTAAGGGGTTTAGCTCCTACAATGAGCAGTTCTTC.

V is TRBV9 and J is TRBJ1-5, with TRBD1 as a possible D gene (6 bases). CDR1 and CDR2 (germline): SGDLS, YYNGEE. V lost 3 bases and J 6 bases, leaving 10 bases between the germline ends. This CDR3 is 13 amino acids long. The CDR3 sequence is CASSGIQGQPQHF. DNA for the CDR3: TGTGCCAGCAGCGGAATACAGGGTCAGCCCCAGCATTTT.

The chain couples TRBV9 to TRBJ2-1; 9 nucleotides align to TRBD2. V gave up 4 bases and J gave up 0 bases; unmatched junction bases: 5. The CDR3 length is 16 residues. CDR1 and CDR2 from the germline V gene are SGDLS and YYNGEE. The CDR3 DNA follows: TGTGCCAGCAGCCCCCTTAGCGGGAGCTCCTACAATGAGCAGTTCTTC. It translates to CASSPLSGSSYNEQFF.